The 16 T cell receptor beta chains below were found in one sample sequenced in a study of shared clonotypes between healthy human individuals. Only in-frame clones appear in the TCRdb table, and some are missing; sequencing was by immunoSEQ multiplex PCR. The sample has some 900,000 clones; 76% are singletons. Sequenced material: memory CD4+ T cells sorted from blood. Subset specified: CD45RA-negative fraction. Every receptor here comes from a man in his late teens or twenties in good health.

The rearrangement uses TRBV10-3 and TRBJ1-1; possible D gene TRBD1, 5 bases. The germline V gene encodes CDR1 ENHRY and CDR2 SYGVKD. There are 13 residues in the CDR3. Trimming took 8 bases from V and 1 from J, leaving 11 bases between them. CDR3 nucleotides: TGTGCCATCTCTGTGCAGGGGAACACTGAAGCTTTCTTT. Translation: CAISVQGNTEAFF.

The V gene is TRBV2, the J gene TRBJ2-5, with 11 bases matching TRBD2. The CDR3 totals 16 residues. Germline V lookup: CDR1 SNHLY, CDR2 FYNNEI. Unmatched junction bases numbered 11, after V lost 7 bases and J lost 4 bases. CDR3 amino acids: CASILVGLAGAETQYF. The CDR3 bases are TGTGCCAGCATCTTGGTCGGACTAGCGGGCGCAGAGACCCAGTACTTC.

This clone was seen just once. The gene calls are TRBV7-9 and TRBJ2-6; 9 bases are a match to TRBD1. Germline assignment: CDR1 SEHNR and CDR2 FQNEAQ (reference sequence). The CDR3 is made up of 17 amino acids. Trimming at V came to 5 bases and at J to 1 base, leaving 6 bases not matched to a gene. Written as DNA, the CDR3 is TGTGCCAGCAGCAAGGGACAGGGCGGTTCTGGGGCCAACGTCCTGACTTTC. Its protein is CASSKGQGGSGANVLTF.

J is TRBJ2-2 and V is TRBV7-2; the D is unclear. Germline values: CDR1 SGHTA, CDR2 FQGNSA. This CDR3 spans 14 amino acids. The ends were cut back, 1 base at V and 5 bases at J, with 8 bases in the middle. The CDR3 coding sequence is TGTGCCAGCAGCTTAGAAGGGCCAACCGGGGAGCTGTTTTTT. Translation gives CASSLEGPTGELFF.

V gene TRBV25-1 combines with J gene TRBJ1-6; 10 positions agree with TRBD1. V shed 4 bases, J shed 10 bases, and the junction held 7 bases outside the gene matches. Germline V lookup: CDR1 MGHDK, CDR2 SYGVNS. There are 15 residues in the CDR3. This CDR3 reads CASSGQGAWGSPLHF. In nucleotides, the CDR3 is TGTGCCAGCAGTGGACAGGGGGCTTGGGGATCACCCCTCCACTTT.

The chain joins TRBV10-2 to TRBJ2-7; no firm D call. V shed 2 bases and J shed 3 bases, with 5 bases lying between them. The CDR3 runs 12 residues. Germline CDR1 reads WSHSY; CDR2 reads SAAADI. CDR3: CASSEDNYEQYF. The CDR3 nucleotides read TGCGCCAGCAGTGAGGACAACTACGAGCAGTACTTC.

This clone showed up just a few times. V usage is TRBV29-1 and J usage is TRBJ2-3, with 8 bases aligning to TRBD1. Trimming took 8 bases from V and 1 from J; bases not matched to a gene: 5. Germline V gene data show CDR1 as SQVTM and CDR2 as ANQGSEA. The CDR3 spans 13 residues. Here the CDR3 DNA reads TGCAGCCTAGAACAGGGGGGCACAGATACGCAGTATTTT. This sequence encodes CSLEQGGTDTQYF.

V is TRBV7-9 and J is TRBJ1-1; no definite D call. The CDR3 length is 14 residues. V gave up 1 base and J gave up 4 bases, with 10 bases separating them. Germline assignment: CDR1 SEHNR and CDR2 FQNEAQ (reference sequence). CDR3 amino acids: CASSLVSEGTEAFF. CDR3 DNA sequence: TGTGCCAGCAGCTTAGTAAGCGAGGGCACTGAAGCTTTCTTT. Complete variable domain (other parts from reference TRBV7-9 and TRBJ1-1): DTGVSQNPRHKITKRGQNVTFRCDPISEHNRLYWYRQTLGQGPEFLTYFQNEAQLEKSRLLSDRFSAERPKGSFSTLEIQRTEQGDSAMYLCASSLVSEGTEAFFGQGTRLTVV.

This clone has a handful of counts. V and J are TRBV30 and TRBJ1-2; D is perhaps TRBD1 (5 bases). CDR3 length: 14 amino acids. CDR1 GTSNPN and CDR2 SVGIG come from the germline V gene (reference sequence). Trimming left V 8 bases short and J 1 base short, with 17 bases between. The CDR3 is CAGEGITHNYGYTF. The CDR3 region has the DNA TGTGCCGGGGAGGGGATTACTCATAACTATGGCTACACCTTC.

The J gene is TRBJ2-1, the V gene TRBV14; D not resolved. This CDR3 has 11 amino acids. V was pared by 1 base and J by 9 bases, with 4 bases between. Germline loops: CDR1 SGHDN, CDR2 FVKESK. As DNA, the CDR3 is TGTGCCAGCAGCCAAGTGGGTGAGCAGTTCTTC. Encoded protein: CASSQVGEQFF.

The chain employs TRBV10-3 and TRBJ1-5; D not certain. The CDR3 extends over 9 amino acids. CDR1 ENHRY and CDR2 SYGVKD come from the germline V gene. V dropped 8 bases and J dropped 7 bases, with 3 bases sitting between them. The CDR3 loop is CAIPQPQHF. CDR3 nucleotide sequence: TGTGCCATCCCACAGCCCCAGCATTTT.

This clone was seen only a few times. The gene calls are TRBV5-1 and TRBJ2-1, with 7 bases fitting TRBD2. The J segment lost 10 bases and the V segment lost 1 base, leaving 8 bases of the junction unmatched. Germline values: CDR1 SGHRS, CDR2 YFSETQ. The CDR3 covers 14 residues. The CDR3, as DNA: TGCGCCAGCAGCTTGAACCCCGGGGGGTCGGAGCAGTTCTTC. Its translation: CASSLNPGGSEQFF. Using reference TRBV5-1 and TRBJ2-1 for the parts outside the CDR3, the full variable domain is KAGVTQTPRYLIKTRGQQVTLSCSPISGHRSVSWYQQTPGQGLQFLFEYFSETQRNKGNFPGRFSGRQFSNSRSEMNVSTLELGDSALYLCASSLNPGGSEQFFGPGTRLTVL.

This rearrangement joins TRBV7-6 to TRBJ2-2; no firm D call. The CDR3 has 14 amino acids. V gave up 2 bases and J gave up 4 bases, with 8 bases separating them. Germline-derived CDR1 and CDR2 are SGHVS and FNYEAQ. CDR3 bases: TGTGCCAGCAGCTTAAAGAGTGGCACCGGGGAGCTGTTTTTT. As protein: CASSLKSGTGELFF.

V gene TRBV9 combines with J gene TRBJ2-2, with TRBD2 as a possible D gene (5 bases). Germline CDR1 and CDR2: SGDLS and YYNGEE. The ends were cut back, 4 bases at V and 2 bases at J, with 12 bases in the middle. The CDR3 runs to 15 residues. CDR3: CASSPGDENTGELFF. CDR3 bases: TGTGCCAGCAGCCCCGGGGATGAAAACACCGGGGAGCTGTTTTTT.

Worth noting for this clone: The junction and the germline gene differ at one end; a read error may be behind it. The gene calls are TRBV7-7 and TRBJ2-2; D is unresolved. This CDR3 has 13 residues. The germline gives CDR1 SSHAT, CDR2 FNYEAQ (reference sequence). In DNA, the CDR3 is TGTGCTAGCAGCTTCCAAATCAGCGGGGAGCTGTTTTTT. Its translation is CASSFQISGELFF.

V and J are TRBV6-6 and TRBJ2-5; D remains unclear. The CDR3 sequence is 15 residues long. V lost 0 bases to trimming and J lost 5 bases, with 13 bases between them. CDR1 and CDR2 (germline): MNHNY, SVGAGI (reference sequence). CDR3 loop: CASSYSTPGFETQYF. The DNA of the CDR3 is TGTGCCAGCAGTTACTCGACCCCCGGTTTTGAGACCCAGTACTTC.